This TCR beta chain was observed in a study of early T cells in non-severe SARS-CoV-2 infection. Study context: Sequenced material consisted of bulk RNA (from unsorted whole blood), and chains were unpaired. Whole-study findings and limits: Clonotype matching in VDJdb favored anti-spike CD8 responses and did not capture private and CD4 specificities.

Individual cDNA molecules were tagged with unique molecular identifiers, the study reported. TCRdb re-called the 5' RACE reads through MiXCR, storing one row per CDR3 protein. The sample lists 85,000 to 95,000 distinct CDR3 sequences; over 15% were seen once. As concerns this clonotype: The antigen is unknown.

CDR3 length: 16 residues. Trimming shortened V by 0 bases and J by 5 bases, and 17 bases separated the two germline ends. The germline V gene has CDR1 MNHNS and CDR2 SASEGT. This sequence originates from an adult who was a healthcare worker with PCR-confirmed SARS-CoV-2 infection or an uninfected control (not recorded which). Sequenced material: whole blood, taken at baseline. The V call is TRBV6-1, the J call TRBJ2-7; D unclear. The chain's CDR3 is CASSEALFRPQDEQYF. CDR3 nucleotides: TGTGCCAGCAGTGAAGCCCTCTTTAGGCCCCAAGACGAGCAGTACTTC.